This TCR beta chain appears in the sequencing data of a study of cytomegalovirus exposure and HLA in healthy donors listed by TCRdb under 2017. Background on the whole study: According to an earlier analysis of 587 of the donors, about 179 million T cells yielded 117 million unique TCR beta sequences and 276 Gb of sequence data. Donor age, sex, ethnicity and CMV serostatus were compiled alongside the repertoire data. The later analysis used no new phenotypic data to find candidate immune exposures, relying instead on TCR beta sequences and their occurrence across donors. In an earlier analysis of roughly 540 of the donors, high-throughput TCR beta sequencing was used to judge whether each TCR beta V gene segment behaved as functional or pseudogenic. The number of donors typed differed by locus, with about 620-630 for A, B, C, DRB1 and DQB1, roughly 550 for DQA1, 600 to 610 for DPA1, and around 450 for DPB1. The study was designed to test whether signatures of past pathogen exposure could be identified by cataloging public T cell receptors. Across 398 genotyped donors of the cohort, an average of about 250,000 unique TCR beta nucleotide sequences per donor were sequenced, and approximately 19% of those sequences were non-productive. To study patterns of TCR occurrence, a later analysis re-analyzed previously published TCR beta repertoires from around 660 donors and added high-resolution HLA genotyping. Roughly 300 gigabases of sequencing data and 70 million to 100 million unique TCR sequences made up an early release that covered roughly 670 HLA-typed donors. Of the 300 to 450 genotyped donors, approximately 83% fell in the genetic ancestry cluster associated with self-reported Caucasian donors. About five DR-DQ haplotypes were handled as single units for association and clustering, since linkage in the cohort was strong. HLA typing included class I and class II loci at four-digit resolution. To predict cytomegalovirus infection status, the study combined high-throughput TCR immunosequencing, statistical association of individual TCRs with disease status, and machine learning. In addition to the first cohort of 666 subjects, a separate validation cohort of around 110 different subjects was used. Using immunosequencing, the study profiled T cell repertoires from fewer than 700 subjects and related those repertoires to cytomegalovirus serostatus. In a later genetic analysis, genome-wide SNP genotypes for about three fifths of the roughly 670 donors were used, and that subset was treated as a discovery cohort. Every discovery cohort repertoire had been produced on one sequencing platform. The full study reports these points: HLA typing was unavailable for some donors at each locus, so association tests used only the typed subset. A further reported finding was that TCR beta sequences accurately predicted the HLA-A and HLA-B alleles for most subjects in the first cohort. Most TCR sequences were seen in very few donors, while some public TCRs were found in many individuals. According to a later analysis, TCR association rates differed among HLA loci, with DRB1 alleles showing the most associated TCRs and HLA-C alleles showing the fewest. Some IMGT-functional V segments, including TRBV6-2 and TRBV6-3, could not be distinguished by the 87-base-pair reads and were therefore excluded. The only immune exposure information available for the cohort was CMV serostatus. According to a later genetic analysis, donors in an Asian-associated ancestry cluster had fewer N-insertions in productive TCRs than the approximately 650-donor mean. Only TCR beta chains were sequenced in this cohort, and the absence of alpha or paired-chain data limited detectable features. Three of the identified cytomegalovirus-associated TCR beta chains were confirmed in vitro to be specific for cytomegalovirus antigens. Correlated functional status among segregating V segments might reflect linkage disequilibrium, but an unknown experimental factor could not be ruled out. The sequencing pipeline was judged likely to have produced a cluster of highly shared sequence variants as a technical artifact. A later analysis reported that several top co-occurrence clusters appeared linked to parvovirus B19, influenza, CMV and Epstein-Barr virus. An association between a missense DCLRE1C variant and V-gene and J-gene trimming of TCR beta chains was found in a later genetic analysis and replicated in an independent cohort. The study gave a list of about 170 TCR beta chains associated with cytomegalovirus. Because counts were too low, approximately 18 rarely observed V segments, including chromosome 9 orphons, were excluded from the earlier analysis of under 650 of the donors. Specific HLA alleles were associated with 15,000 to 20,000 TCR beta sequences at a false discovery rate of 0.05 in a later analysis. In both the original and validation cohorts, the classifier was reported to diagnose cytomegalovirus status with high specificity and sensitivity. In a later analysis, HLA-associated TCR beta chains were found to be more clonally expanded and to have lower generation probabilities than equally common non-associated chains. Roughly uniform sequencing depth across donors was assumed in presence/absence analyses, although this assumption may not hold. An earlier analysis of around 500 of the donors showed that most TCR beta V segments appeared in productive rearrangements either about 87% or about 30% of the time, which broadly matched IMGT annotations. When HLA alleles, especially DR and DQ, strongly co-occurred, attributing TCR associations to individual alleles was difficult. In a later analysis, most CMV-associated TCR beta chains were found to appear HLA-restricted, with HLA associations seemingly driven largely by CMV exposure. It was suggested by the authors that the approach could potentially be generalized to other disease states and immunological phenotypes.

Library preparation used the immunoSEQ multiplex PCR assay. A mixture of 60 forward primers for TCR Vbeta segments and 13 reverse primers for TCR Jbeta segments was used in the multiplex PCR. Amplification of the CDR3 region of rearranged TCR beta genes was performed with a multiplex PCR assay on genomic DNA. The amplified TCR beta libraries were sequenced on the Illumina HiSeq System as 87-base-pair reads. The paper's data handling went like this. A later analysis tallied approximately 87 million unique TCR beta chains across the 666 repertoires, and approximately 11 million of those chains were shared by two or more donors. Raw reads were error-corrected and collapsed into unique sequences with a nearest-neighbor algorithm that merged closely related sequences to remove PCR and sequencing errors. Alignment of CDR3 sequences to IMGT reference sequences was used to assign V, D and J gene segments. For a sequence to be retained, a match of at least six nucleotides was required to both a V gene segment and a J gene segment. A rearrangement counted as productive if the CDR3 had no stop codons and remained in frame with V and J, and every other rearrangement counted as non-productive. Following IMGT convention, CDR3 was defined as the stretch from the second conserved V-encoded cysteine to the conserved J-encoded phenylalanine. Sequences without an unambiguous match to a single V gene segment were excluded from the earlier analysis of several hundred of the donors. In an earlier analysis of about 590 of the donors, a V segment was called functional when productive rearrangements were above 56.7%, and segregating when the standard deviation between donors exceeded 5%. A statistical classification framework was built for diagnosing cytomegalovirus status from the catalog of TCR beta chain sequences. A later analysis assigned V and J genes by comparing TCR nucleotide sequences with IMGT/GENE-DB human TR gene sequences. In a later analysis, CDR3 sequences and most-parsimonious VDJ recombination scenarios were assigned using the TCRdist pipeline. In a later analysis, every TCR beta chain was defined by the combination of its CDR3 amino acid sequence and its V-gene family, and reads without a unique V-gene family were dropped. In a later analysis, around 650 highly shared, low-generation-probability nucleotide sequences were removed to address suspected cross-contamination and a sequencing artifact. In a later analysis, a clonal expansion index for each public chain was calculated from normalized within-repertoire ranks of inferred template counts. In a later analysis, generation probabilities were computed using a VDJ recombination model fitted to out-of-frame rearrangements, and the results were checked against IGoR. In a later analysis, hypergeometric tests were used to score TCR-TCR, TCR-HLA and TCR-CMV co-occurrence, with a repertoire-size bias correction applied to TCR pairs. In a later analysis, false discovery rates were estimated by permuting HLA or CMV assignments 20 times. In a later analysis, co-occurring TCRs were grouped with DBSCAN, and TCRdist sequence similarity was added when clustering was performed within HLA-allele-positive subsets. Repertoires with fewer than 30,000 or more than 120,000 public chains, plus five repertoires with anomalous nucleotide sharing, were excluded from co-occurrence clustering. Held by TCRdb, this immuneACCESS table contains in-frame sequences only and omits some clones. Under half of the omission traces to an unresolved V gene where checked; the cause of the rest is unknown. That table is the source of V, J and clone size, and D and trimming were worked out from the DNA. In all, the sample holds roughly 200,000 clones, and roughly four fifths of those were seen once. The ten largest account for 0.5% to 0.7% of the sample.

The cohort comprised 666 healthy bone marrow donors. Cohort members were all nominally healthy when sampled, although unrecorded immune exposures were likely present. The donor was CMV seronegative and was included in the group of 352 seronegative cohort members. Each donor provided a peripheral blood sample, and peripheral blood mononuclear cells were used for TCR beta sequencing. The Qiagen DNeasy Blood Extraction Kit was used to extract genomic DNA from the blood cell samples. Trimming at the junction amounts to 0 bases on V and 6 bases on J, and the germline ends lie 8 bases apart. The germline V gene provides CDR1 KGHSH and CDR2 LQKENI. The CDR3 numbers 13 residues from cysteine through phenylalanine. Only the CDR3 portion is preserved as DNA: 39 bases, with reading frame beginning at the first base. This clone appeared a single time. Its specific antigen is unknown. Per-base qualities were not stored, and no clone one base away is much larger.

The V and J genes are TRBV18 and TRBJ1-2; there is no confident call for the D gene. The sequence was obtained from a middle-aged woman in good health and CMV-seronegative. What was sequenced was PBMCs. This receptor carries the CDR3 CASSPPGENGYTF. The DNA is as follows: TGTGCCAGCTCACCACCGGGAGAGAATGGCTACACCTTC. Reference TRBV18 and TRBJ1-2 genes cover what lies past the CDR3, so the full variable domain is NAGVMQNPRHLVRRRGQEARLRCSPMKGHSHVYWYRQLPEEGLKFMVYLQKENIIDESGMPKERFSAEFPKEGPSILRIQQVVRGDSAAYFCASSPPGENGYTFGSGTRLTVV.